Below are 24 T cell receptor beta chains sequenced from a single sample in a study of CD8+ T cells in alopecia areata. Sequencing templates came from extracted RNA that was reverse transcribed into cDNA. Sequencing used immunoSEQ multiplex PCR; TCRdb keeps in-frame clones, though not all of them. The sample has nearly 95,000 clones, around 71% seen once; the top ten hold 15% to 20%. Treatment of the sample: oral pan-JAK inhibitor, 5-10 mg twice daily. Sample: CD8+ T cells sorted from blood, taken at week 44, from a patient treated with tofacitinib. Receptor source: a human donor with alopecia areata.

The rearrangement uses TRBV2 and TRBJ2-1, with 7 bases aligning to TRBD1. CDR3 length equals 15 residues. CDR1 is SNHLY, CDR2 FYNNEI, per germline. The ends lost 4 bases at V and 4 bases at J; junction bases unmatched: 7. CDR3: CASSGGQGEYNEQFF. Written as DNA, the CDR3 is TGTGCCAGCAGTGGAGGGCAGGGGGAATACAATGAGCAGTTCTTC.

CDR3 region: CASSQAGGTLTDTQYF. The CDR3 coding sequence is TGCGCCAGCAGCCAAGCGGGGGGTACCCTCACAGATACGCAGTATTTT. The chain has TRBV4-3 and TRBJ2-3; 7 nucleotides line up with TRBD2. V trimming: 1 base; J trimming: 2 bases; junction bases outside the gene matches: 6. Germline CDR1 reads LGHNA; CDR2 reads YSLEER. The CDR3 is 16 amino acids.

The chain couples TRBV4-1 to TRBJ2-3, with 9 bases lining up with TRBD2. The CDR3 length is 15 residues. Germline lookup yields CDR1 MGHRA and CDR2 YSYEKL. The trim removed 4 bases at V and 1 base at J, leaving 3 bases unmatched. This CDR3 reads CASSRLAGGTDTQYF. As DNA, the CDR3 is TGCGCCAGCAGCCGTTTAGCGGGGGGCACAGATACGCAGTATTTT.

The rearrangement uses TRBV28 and TRBJ2-1; D is perhaps TRBD1 (6 bases). CDR3 length: 14 residues. Trimming stripped 5 bases from V and 8 bases from J, with 16 bases between. The germline CDR1 and CDR2 sequences are MDHEN and SYDVKM. CDR3 coding DNA: TGTGCCAGCAGTAGTACAGGGTATTGGGATGAGCAGTTCTTC. As protein: CASSSTGYWDEQFF.

V usage is TRBV13 and J usage is TRBJ2-7; 7 bases map to TRBD1. In germline, CDR1 is PRHDT, CDR2 FYEKMQ (reference sequence). This CDR3 is 14 amino acids long. The V segment lost 3 bases and the J segment 1 base; nucleotides outside the gene matches: 3. The CDR3 sequence: CASSLWDRSYEQYF. DNA for the CDR3: TGTGCCAGCAGCTTGTGGGACAGATCCTACGAGCAGTACTTC. The complete variable domain, with remaining parts taken from reference TRBV13 and TRBJ2-7, reads AAGVIQSPRHLIKEKRETATLKCYPIPRHDTVYWYQQGPGQDPQFLISFYEKMQSDKGSIPDRFSAQQFSDYHSELNMSSLELGDSALYFCASSLWDRSYEQYFGPGTRLTVT.

The chain employs TRBV4-1 and TRBJ1-2; 7 bases line up with TRBD1. The length of the CDR3 is 13 residues. Germline lookup yields CDR1 MGHRA and CDR2 YSYEKL. J was trimmed by 7 bases and V by 4 bases; bases with no gene match: 6. The DNA of the CDR3 is TGCGCCAGCAGCCCCCCGACAGGGAGTGGCTACACCTTC. It specifies CASSPPTGSGYTF.

The chain combines TRBV27 with TRBJ1-6; D may be TRBD1 (6 bases). The CDR3 extends over 17 amino acids. Germline V gives CDR1 MNHEY, CDR2 SMNVEV (reference sequence). V gave up 6 bases and J gave up 6 bases, with 21 bases separating them. CDR3 DNA: TGTGCCAGCAGCCCGACTCAGCCGACAGGAGCTAATTCACCCCTCCACTTT. It translates to CASSPTQPTGANSPLHF.

This clone was observed a handful of times. The V and J genes are TRBV4-3 and TRBJ2-5; D gene unclear. Germline V gene lookup returns CDR1 LGHNA and CDR2 YSLEER. The CDR3 sequence is 16 residues long. V lost 0 bases and J 5 bases, leaving 16 bases between the germline ends. Here the CDR3 DNA reads TGCGCCAGCAGCCAAGAGGAAGGCAGTGCATGGGAGACCCAGTACTTC. This codes for CASSQEEGSAWETQYF.

V is TRBV27 and J is TRBJ2-7; D remains ambiguous. Germline V lookup: CDR1 MNHEY, CDR2 SMNVEV (reference sequence). Trimming shortened V by 2 bases and J by 4 bases, and 6 bases separated the two germline ends. The CDR3 has 12 residues. CDR3 DNA: TGTGCCAGCAGTTTACCCGGGTACGAGCAGTACTTC. Its protein is CASSLPGYEQYF.

The chain carries TRBV5-6 and TRBJ1-4; 9 bases fit TRBD1. Trimming at V came to 4 bases and at J to 3 bases, leaving 4 bases not matched to a gene. Germline V CDR1 and CDR2: SGHDT, YYEEEE. The CDR3 loop spans 15 amino acids. The CDR3 nucleotides are TGTGCCAGCAGCCGTCGACAGGGGGCTAATGAAAAACTGTTTTTT. As protein: CASSRRQGANEKLFF. Looking up the rest from reference TRBV5-6 and TRBJ1-4 gives the full variable domain: DAGVTQSPTHLIKTRGQQVTLRCSPKSGHDTVSWYQQALGQGPQFIFQYYEEEERQRGNFPDRFSGHQFPNYSSELNVNALLLGDSALYLCASSRRQGANEKLFFGSGTQLSVL.

V is TRBV2 and J is TRBJ2-7; TRBD1 matches at 7 bases. Losses at the gene ends were 3 bases for V and 3 bases for J; bases not matched to a gene: 2. The germline CDR1 and CDR2 sequences are SNHLY and FYNNEI. The CDR3 runs 13 residues. The chain's CDR3 is CASSDGQVYEQYF. CDR3 in DNA: TGTGCCAGCAGTGACGGACAGGTCTACGAGCAGTACTTC.

This clone has just a few counts. Written as DNA, the CDR3 is TGCAGCGCCCGAATCGGGACAGGTCGGGGGGAGCAGTTCTTC. This codes for CSARIGTGRGEQFF. The chain combines TRBV29-1 with TRBJ2-1, with 8 bases identical to TRBD1. In germline, CDR1 is SQVTM, CDR2 ANQGSEA. V was pared by 7 bases and J by 10 bases, with 15 bases of the junction left unmatched. The CDR3 runs 14 residues.

This clone has just a few counts. The chain recombines TRBV6-5 with TRBJ1-2, with D unclear. The CDR3 is 14 residues long. Between the trimmed V and J ends, which lost 6 bases and 5 bases, there was a span of 16 bases. Germline loops: CDR1 MNHEY, CDR2 SVGAGI. In DNA, the CDR3 is TGTGCCAGCAGCTCCTTGGCTACAACGTATGGCTACACCTTC. Translated, it gives CASSSLATTYGYTF.

The chain couples TRBV7-9 to TRBJ2-7; no definite D call. This CDR3 is built from 13 residues. Germline V gene data show CDR1 as SEHNR and CDR2 as FQNEAQ (reference sequence). V lost 4 bases, J lost 1 base, and 8 bases lay in between. The CDR3: CASSSGPSYEQYF. CDR3 nucleotides: TGTGCCAGCAGCTCCGGTCCATCCTACGAGCAGTACTTC.

This clone has a handful of counts. The rearrangement uses TRBV11-2 and TRBJ1-1, with 7 bases identical to TRBD1. The trim removed 1 base at V and 1 base at J, leaving 0 bases unmatched. The CDR3 covers 14 residues. Germline V gene lookup returns CDR1 SGHAT and CDR2 FQNNGV. The CDR3, as DNA: TGTGCCAGCAGCTTAGGACAGGGGAACACTGAAGCTTTCTTT. Protein product: CASSLGQGNTEAFF.

The rearrangement uses TRBV7-9 and TRBJ1-2, with no clear D. Germline CDR1 and CDR2: SEHNR and FQNEAQ (reference sequence). V lost 3 bases and J 0 bases, leaving 17 bases between the germline ends. The CDR3 covers 17 residues. CDR3 coding DNA: TGTGCCAGCAGCTTCGAGGACGGATCCAAAGCTAACTATGGCTACACCTTC. Protein product: CASSFEDGSKANYGYTF.

This clone has more than one count but fewer than ten. This chain links TRBV25-1 with TRBJ1-2; D gene uncertain. The V gene lost 4 bases and the J gene lost 8 bases, with 20 bases spanning the gap. Germline assignment: CDR1 MGHDK and CDR2 SYGVNS. This CDR3 contains 15 residues. Written as DNA, the CDR3 is TGTGCCAGCAGTGCACGGACGGCGGACGGCTACGGCTACACCTTC. Protein sequence: CASSARTADGYGYTF.

In its sample, this clone was seen a few times. DNA for the CDR3: TGTGCCAGCAGCAACCAGATGGATGAGCAGTTCTTC. It yields the protein CASSNQMDEQFF. V usage is TRBV5-4 and J usage is TRBJ2-1; D gene unclear. V lost 4 bases and J lost 8, with 10 bases in between. Per germline, CDR1 SGHNT and CDR2 YYREEE (reference sequence). CDR3 length equals 12 residues.

This clone occurred a few times. CDR3 amino acids: CASSHPEDRGSTDTQYF. The CDR3 DNA sequence: TGCGCCAGCAGTCACCCCGAGGACAGGGGATCCACAGATACGCAGTATTTT. This chain links TRBV23-1 with TRBJ2-3, with 9 bases aligning to TRBD1. TRBV23-1 is classed as an ORF, of uncertain function. Losses at the gene ends were 3 bases for V and 2 bases for J; bases not matched to a gene: 9. This CDR3 is 17 amino acids long.

This chain uses TRBV7-9 with TRBJ1-1, with D perhaps TRBD1 (6 bases). The CDR3 loop spans 15 amino acids. Germline V gives CDR1 SEHNR, CDR2 FQNEAQ (reference sequence). V was shortened by 5 bases and J by 4 bases, with 17 bases between the two germline ends. CDR3 nucleotide sequence: TGTGCCAGCAGCGCGGCACAGGGAAGTCGCACTGAAGCTTTCTTT. Its protein product is CASSAAQGSRTEAFF.

The chain links TRBV4-3 to TRBJ2-7, with TRBD1 matching over 7 bases. Germline V gene lookup returns CDR1 LGHNA and CDR2 YSLEER. Germline trimming cut 6 bases from V and 0 bases from J; bases unmatched to any gene: 8. The CDR3 length is 15 residues. The CDR3 DNA sequence: TGCGCCAGCAGTGTCGACAGGGCGACCTCCTACGAGCAGTACTTC. Its protein product is CASSVDRATSYEQYF.

The chain combines TRBV12-5 with TRBJ1-1; no clear D. The CDR3 has 12 amino acids. Per the germline V gene, CDR1 is LGHNT and CDR2 is FRNRAP. Deletions cut 1 base from V and 5 bases from J, with 5 bases between. The CDR3 reads CASGLGGTEAFF. For the CDR3, the DNA is TGTGCTAGTGGTTTGGGAGGAACTGAAGCTTTCTTT.

As DNA, the CDR3 is TGTGCCTGGAGTGTGGGGCGCGGCAATCAGCCCCAGCATTTT. Protein sequence: CAWSVGRGNQPQHF. This chain joins TRBV30 and TRBJ1-5; tentative D call: TRBD1 (5 bases). The CDR3 totals 14 residues. CDR1 and CDR2 from the germline V gene are GTSNPN and SVGIG (reference sequence). V lost 0 bases to trimming and J lost 2 bases, with 8 bases between them. The whole variable domain, filled in from reference TRBV30 and TRBJ1-5, reads SQTIHQWPATLVQPVGSPLSLECTVEGTSNPNLYWYRQAAGRGLQLLFYSVGIGQISSEVPQNLSASRPQDRQFILSSKKLLLSDSGFYLCAWSVGRGNQPQHFGDGTRLSIL.

The chain couples TRBV2 to TRBJ2-7, with 8 bases matching TRBD2. Germline CDR1 reads SNHLY; CDR2 reads FYNNEI. The CDR3 has 11 amino acids. V lost 9 bases, J lost 4 bases, and 2 bases stayed unmatched. The CDR3, as DNA: TGTGCCAGTTCGGGAGGGTACGAGCAGTACTTC. It specifies CASSGGYEQYF.